The table lists the clone carrying this T cell receptor beta chain with a few counts. Its antigen is not known. These data originate in a study of T-cell reconstitution after alpha-beta-depleted transplantation in children. Overall study results and limits: At around two months after transplant, the alpha-beta T cells were reportedly derived from several hundred expanded clones that came from non-depleted graft cells. There were some patients whose high TCRbeta diversity at day 60 came from surviving recipient T cells and thymic progenitors. It was newly produced T cells that mostly accounted for T-cell counts and diversity one year after transplant.

TCRbeta library preparation incorporated unique molecular identifiers. Each CDR3 protein gets one entry after TCRdb re-called the PCR reads with MiXCR. This sample has hundreds of thousands of distinct CDR3 sequences, with less than 9.5% found just once. Per the germline V gene, CDR1 is MNHNY and CDR2 is SVGAGI (reference sequence). Trimming removed 4 bases from V and 0 bases from J; junction bases left unmatched: 24. The CDR3 is made up of 23 amino acids. Material: peripheral blood, obtained 360 days after TCRalphabeta/CD19-depleted stem cell transplant. The chain combines TRBV6-6 with TRBJ1-4; TRBD1 aligns across 9 bases. This clonotype originated in a female patient younger than 10 who had a stem cell transplant for Fanconi anemia, so the T cells may come from the graft donor. Written as DNA, the CDR3 is TGTGCCAGCAGTTCACGTGGACAGGGGTTTAGCTCTCGGCCTCTTGCAACTAATGAAAAACTGTTTTTT. This gives the protein CASSSRGQGFSSRPLATNEKLFF.